This TCR beta chain was sequenced in a study of human T cells and chemical hapten exposure. Looking at the study overall: Skin on the upper inner arm, roughly 2 cm by roughly 2 cm in size, was sensitized with 2% DPC. Study-level results: Expanded TCRs made up significantly more big CDR3 similarity clusters than controls did.

V trimming: 0 bases; J trimming: 3 bases; junction bases outside the gene matches: 6. CDR1 and CDR2 (germline): MNHEY, SMNVEV (reference sequence). CDR3 size: 16 residues. Note on this clonotype: Its antigen is not known.

TCRdb re-called the RACE reads with MiXCR, one entry per CDR3 protein. The table includes 280,000 or so distinct CDR3 sequences, almost 8% detected once. Indicated time point: pre-sensitization, week 0. Specified treatment: therapeutic diphenylcyclopropenone sensitization with weekly scalp DPC. The rearrangement joins TRBV27 to TRBJ2-5; 8 bases fit TRBD1. This material consisted of whole blood, taken in connection with sensitization to the hapten diphenylcyclopropenone (DPC). This clonotype was sampled from a man younger than 30 with alopecia areata. Some clones in this sample may be carry-over from other donors' samples. The CDR3 coding sequence is TGTGCCAGCAGTTTATCGAGTTGGACAGGGAAAGAGACCCAGTACTTC. Translation gives CASSLSSWTGKETQYF.